These 20 T cell receptor beta chains came from one sample sequenced in a study of Ad26.COV2.S vaccination and SARS-CoV-2 variants. Clones were read by immunoSEQ multiplex PCR, and TCRdb kept only the in-frame ones, dropping some. Of approximately 340,000 clones in the sample, about 91% are singletons; the top ten hold 3% to 5%. Sequences were derived from peripheral blood, sampled after recovery from COVID-19. The source of these receptors is a human donor who had recovered from COVID-19.

A single count supports this clone. The chain has TRBV7-9 and TRBJ1-1, with D possibly being TRBD1 (5 bases). Germline V gene lookup returns CDR1 SEHNR and CDR2 FQNEAQ (reference sequence). This CDR3 is built from 14 residues. With 5 bases removed from V and 6 bases from J, the gap between germline ends came to 16 bases. The CDR3 loop reads CASSQGKSDAEAFF. CDR3 DNA sequence: TGTGCCAGCAGCCAGGGCAAATCTGACGCTGAAGCTTTCTTT.

The chain combines TRBV6-2 or TRBV6-3 with TRBJ1-6; possible D gene TRBD1, 5 bases. The V end was cut by 7 bases, the J end by 8 bases, with 18 bases between. Per the germline V gene, CDR1 is MNHEY and CDR2 is SVGEGT. This CDR3 has 15 residues. CDR3 protein: CASTPGRGGYSPLHF. The CDR3 DNA reads TGTGCCAGCACCCCGGGTAGGGGTGGGTATTCACCCCTCCACTTT.

The rearrangement uses TRBV6-5 and TRBJ1-4, with 8 bases that match TRBD1. The CDR3 is 15 residues long. Germline V lookup: CDR1 MNHEY, CDR2 SVGAGI. After removal of 1 base from V and 5 bases from J, the junction contained 3 bases not matched to a gene. This CDR3 is CASSYWGTGNEKLFF. As DNA, the CDR3 is TGTGCCAGCAGTTACTGGGGGACAGGCAATGAAAAACTGTTTTTT.

The V call is TRBV29-1, the J call TRBJ1-2; 7 nucleotides agree with TRBD1. V lost 4 bases and J lost 4; bases outside the gene matches: 0. Per the germline V gene, CDR1 is SQVTM and CDR2 is ANQGSEA. The CDR3 sequence is 11 residues long. The CDR3 coding sequence is TGCAGCGTTGGGGACAGCTATGGCTACACCTTC. It codes for CSVGDSYGYTF.

Worth noting for this clone: The sample carries other DNA sequences with the same CDR3. The rearrangement uses TRBV2 and TRBJ2-7; the D gene is possibly TRBD1 (6 bases). Germline loops: CDR1 SNHLY, CDR2 FYNNEI. The V end lost 5 bases, the J end lost 7 bases, and 12 bases lay between the germline ends. The CDR3 contains 12 residues. CDR3 DNA: TGTGCCAGCAGTACCACAGGGAAAGAGCAGTACTTC. Its translation: CASSTTGKEQYF.

The chain couples TRBV9 to TRBJ1-3; no clear D gene. CDR3 length: 14 amino acids. With 0 bases removed from V and 0 bases from J, the gap between germline ends came to 4 bases. Germline CDR1 and CDR2: SGDLS and YYNGEE. CDR3 nucleotides: TGTGCCAGCAGCGTAGACGTCTCTGGAAACACCATATATTTT. As protein: CASSVDVSGNTIYF.

The CDR3 loop is CASSSTGVHEQYF. CDR3 DNA: TGCGCCAGCAGCTCCACGGGGGTCCACGAGCAGTACTTC. J is TRBJ2-7 and V is TRBV5-1, with D perhaps TRBD2 (6 bases). CDR1 is SGHRS, CDR2 YFSETQ, per germline. The CDR3 spans 13 residues. Trimming left V 3 bases short and J 5 bases short, with 12 bases between.

This rearrangement joins TRBV4-2 to TRBJ2-7; no clear D gene. The V gene's germline CDR1 is LGHNA and CDR2 YNFKEQ. V was pared by 1 base and J by 6 bases, with 7 bases between. CDR3 length equals 12 residues. Here the CDR3 reads CASSQGFSEQYF. CDR3 DNA: TGTGCCAGCAGCCAAGGATTCAGCGAGCAGTACTTC.

The chain carries TRBV9 and TRBJ1-2; D is unresolved. This CDR3 comprises 13 residues. Germline CDR1 and CDR2: SGDLS and YYNGEE. Between the trimmed V and J ends, which lost 4 bases and 8 bases, there was a span of 15 bases. The CDR3 reads CASSPDPGGGYTF. In DNA, the CDR3 is TGTGCCAGCAGCCCTGATCCGGGAGGCGGCTACACCTTC. The full variable domain, in which reference TRBV9 and TRBJ1-2 provide the parts outside the CDR3, is DSGVTQTPKHLITATGQRVTLRCSPRSGDLSVYWYQQSLDQGLQFLIQYYNGEERAKGNILERFSAQQFPDLHSELNLSSLELGDSALYFCASSPDPGGGYTFGSGTRLTVV.

The chain is built from TRBV4-1 and TRBJ2-4; possibly TRBD2 for D (6 bases). Trimming took 4 bases from V and 0 from J, leaving 16 bases between them. The CDR3 contains 17 residues. Looked up from germline, CDR1 is MGHRA and CDR2 is YSYEKL. CDR3 nucleotide sequence: TGCGCCAGCAGCCCCCGGGGTGCGGGGTCAGCCAAAAACATTCAGTACTTC. Protein sequence: CASSPRGAGSAKNIQYF.

The chain uses TRBV5-5 and TRBJ2-7, with TRBD1 as a possible D gene (6 bases). The CDR3 extends over 13 amino acids. Germline V gene sequence: CDR1 SGHKS, CDR2 YYEKEE (reference sequence). The V end was cut by 5 bases, the J end by 1 base, with 10 bases between. The CDR3 protein is CASSHRVSYEQYF. CDR3 coding DNA: TGTGCCAGCAGTCACAGGGTTTCCTACGAGCAGTACTTC.

The chain carries TRBV29-1 and TRBJ1-2, with TRBD1 matching over 9 bases. V lost 0 bases and J lost 4; bases outside the gene matches: 3. CDR1 and CDR2 from the germline V gene are SQVTM and ANQGSEA. CDR3 length: 14 amino acids. The CDR3 region has the DNA TGCAGCGTTGAAGATGGGACAGGGCCCTATGGCTACACCTTC. It yields the protein CSVEDGTGPYGYTF.

This clone was counted once. The V gene is TRBV19, the J gene TRBJ2-1; maybe TRBD2 (6 bases). V gave up 5 bases and J gave up 9 bases, with 11 bases separating them. CDR1 is LNHDA and CDR2 is SQIVND in the germline V gene (reference sequence). The CDR3 length is 12 residues. CDR3 loop: CASSFQAGEQFF. The CDR3 DNA reads as TGTGCCAGTAGTTTCCAAGCGGGTGAGCAGTTCTTC.

The CDR3 DNA sequence: TGTGCCAGCAGTTCCCTGGGGGTCGGGAACACTGAAGCTTTCTTT. Its translation is CASSSLGVGNTEAFF. The chain uses TRBV6-2 or TRBV6-3 and TRBJ1-1, with a weak D call TRBD1 (5 bases). The CDR3 is 15 amino acids. Trimming removed 4 bases from V and 1 base from J, with 13 bases in between. In germline, CDR1 is MNHEY, CDR2 SVGEGT.

This chain connects TRBV3-1 (or the pseudogene TRBV3-2) to TRBJ2-2, with TRBD2 as a possible D gene (6 bases). CDR1 LGHDT and CDR2 YNNKEL come from the germline V gene (reference sequence). The V and J ends lost 7 bases and 3 bases respectively, with 15 bases between them. The CDR3 consists of 15 residues. CDR3 bases: TGTGCCAGCAACCGGGCGGGACGAGACACCGGGGAGCTGTTTTTT. This sequence encodes CASNRAGRDTGELFF.

J is TRBJ1-1 and V is TRBV12-5; the match to TRBD1 covers 8 bases. Germline assignment: CDR1 LGHNT and CDR2 FRNRAP. This CDR3 has 13 residues. Trimming at V came to 1 base and at J to 11 bases, leaving 6 bases not matched to a gene. The CDR3 DNA reads as TGTGCTAGTGGTTTGGAACAGGGGGTGGGTGCTTTCTTT. Translating it yields CASGLEQGVGAFF.

This clone was counted only a few times. The chain carries TRBV18 and TRBJ1-2; no clear D. Deletions cut 3 bases from V and 0 bases from J, with 8 bases between. Germline V gives CDR1 KGHSH, CDR2 LQKENI. There are 14 residues in the CDR3. The CDR3 DNA is TGTGCCAGCTCACCTTGGGAGCCTAACTATGGCTACACCTTC. Translation gives CASSPWEPNYGYTF.

The CDR3, as DNA: TGTGCCAGCAGGGGCCAAGAGACCCAGTACTTC. The encoded protein is CASRGQETQYF. The chain combines TRBV2 with TRBJ2-5; D is undetermined. V was shortened by 6 bases and J by 1 base, with 3 bases between the two germline ends. Looked up from germline, CDR1 is SNHLY and CDR2 is FYNNEI. The length of the CDR3 is 11 residues.

J is TRBJ1-2 and V is TRBV7-9, with D tentatively TRBD1 (5 bases). This CDR3 is 15 amino acids long. Trimming cost V 1 base and J 0 bases, with 9 bases left between them. Germline assignment: CDR1 SEHNR and CDR2 FQNEAQ (reference sequence). Here the CDR3 reads CASSLGTKTNYGYTF. In nucleotides, the CDR3 is TGTGCCAGCAGCTTAGGGACAAAAACTAACTATGGCTACACCTTC.

This clone was seen once. V is TRBV13 and J is TRBJ1-2, with 8 bases aligning to TRBD1. Per the germline V gene, CDR1 is PRHDT and CDR2 is FYEKMQ (reference sequence). V was pared by 6 bases and J by 4 bases, with 7 bases of the junction left unmatched. The CDR3 totals 14 residues. CDR3 protein: CASSSPTGGYGYTF. Here the CDR3 DNA reads TGTGCCAGCAGTTCTCCTACAGGGGGCTATGGCTACACCTTC.